The 23 T cell receptor beta chains below all came from one sample that was sequenced in a study of blood T cell repertoires in COVID-19 (dated by TCRdb to 2020 to 2021). The library was obtained by the immunoSEQ multiplex PCR assay. TCRdb's version of the immuneACCESS table is confined to in-frame rearrangements and falls short of the full clone set. An unresolved V gene accounts for under half of the shortfall where checked; the remainder is of unknown origin. The sample includes hundreds of thousands of clones, with 83% observed a single time. The ten top clones hold 2.5% of the sample. Material: peripheral blood. The receptors here all came from a woman between 40 and 50 years old with active or convalescent COVID-19.

About this clone itself: Other nucleotide sequences in the sample specify the same CDR3. The chain has TRBV4-3 and TRBJ1-4, with D possibly TRBD1 on 5 matching bases. The V gene lost 3 bases and the J gene lost 7 bases, with 15 bases spanning the gap. The germline V gene has CDR1 LGHNA and CDR2 YSLEER. There are 15 residues in the CDR3. The CDR3 bases are TGCGCCAGCAGCCAGGATGGTCGGGGGATTGAAAAACTGTTTTTT. As protein: CASSQDGRGIEKLFF.

This clone was seen a few times. The chain links TRBV4-2 to TRBJ2-5; 7 bases match TRBD2. CDR3 length equals 15 residues. The J segment lost 5 bases and the V segment lost 0 bases, leaving 6 bases of the junction unmatched. Germline CDR1 is LGHNA and CDR2 is YNFKEQ. Here the CDR3 reads CASSQDPQRGETQYF. The CDR3 DNA reads as TGTGCCAGCAGCCAAGACCCGCAGCGGGGTGAGACCCAGTACTTC.

The chain recombines TRBV25-1 with TRBJ2-7; TRBD1 aligns across 10 bases. This CDR3 region has 14 residues. Germline assignment: CDR1 MGHDK and CDR2 SYGVNS. J lost 7 bases, V lost 3 bases, and 6 bases had no gene match. For the CDR3, the DNA is TGTGCCAGCAGTGACCAGGGGACAGGGGAAGAGCAGTACTTC. Its protein is CASSDQGTGEEQYF.

The V gene is TRBV7-9, the J gene TRBJ2-2; 8 bases line up with TRBD2. This CDR3 region has 16 residues. Germline V gene lookup returns CDR1 SEHNR and CDR2 FQNEAQ (reference sequence). With V trimmed by 8 bases and J by 7 bases, 15 bases remained unmatched. The CDR3 nucleotides read TGTGCCAGCTTCCCGAGGCTAGCGGGCGATGGCGGGGAGCTGTTTTTT. It specifies CASFPRLAGDGGELFF.

CDR3 nucleotide sequence: TGTGCCAGCAGCTTTAATCAGTTTGAAGCTTTCTTT. It is translated as CASSFNQFEAFF. The rearrangement joins TRBV5-6 to TRBJ1-1, with unresolved D. Between the trimmed V and J ends, which lost 2 bases and 7 bases, there was a span of 9 bases. The CDR3 loop spans 12 amino acids. The germline CDR1 and CDR2 sequences are SGHDT and YYEEEE.

The rearrangement joins TRBV6-2 or TRBV6-3 to TRBJ1-5, with D tentatively TRBD1 (6 bases). The germline V and J ends were trimmed by 5 bases and 0 bases, with 14 bases remaining between them. The germline CDR1 and CDR2 sequences are MNHEY and SVGEGT. The CDR3 sequence is 16 residues long. This chain's CDR3 is CASSRGTSYSNQPQHF. CDR3 DNA sequence: TGTGCCAGCAGTAGAGGGACATCTTATAGCAATCAGCCCCAGCATTTT.

The rearrangement links TRBV10-3 to TRBJ2-3, with 9 bases identical to TRBD1. The V segment lost 5 bases and the J segment 5 bases; nucleotides outside the gene matches: 8. CDR1 and CDR2 (germline): ENHRY, SYGVKD. The CDR3 has 15 amino acids. Here the CDR3 DNA reads TGTGCCATCAGTACGACAGGGGGACGGAGAGATACGCAGTATTTT. Encoded protein: CAISTTGGRRDTQYF.

This chain's CDR3 is CASSFITSADTQYF. In DNA form, the CDR3 reads TGCGCCAGCAGCTTTATAACTAGCGCAGATACGCAGTATTTT. The rearrangement links TRBV5-1 to TRBJ2-3; 7 bases fit TRBD2. Germline lookup yields CDR1 SGHRS and CDR2 YFSETQ. Trimming at V came to 2 bases and at J to 4 bases, leaving 4 bases not matched to a gene. The CDR3 is made up of 14 amino acids.

V usage is TRBV7-2 and J usage is TRBJ1-1, with D possibly TRBD1 on 6 matching bases. The CDR3 extends over 14 amino acids. Trimming cost V 3 bases and J 4 bases, with 12 bases left between them. Germline CDR1 SGHTA, CDR2 FQGNSA. The CDR3 coding sequence is TGTGCCAGCAGCTTTCAGGGGAAGGGCACTGAAGCTTTCTTT. Amino acids: CASSFQGKGTEAFF. The full variable domain, rest sourced from reference TRBV7-2 and TRBJ1-1, is GAGVSQSPSNKVTEKGKDVELRCDPISGHTALYWYRQSLGQGLEFLIYFQGNSAPDKSGLPSDRFSAERTGGSVSTLTIQRTQQEDSAVYLCASSFQGKGTEAFFGQGTRLTVV.

The rearrangement joins TRBV24-1 to TRBJ1-4; TRBD1 matches 8 bases. CDR1 and CDR2 from the germline V gene are KGHDR and SFDVKD. V shed 3 bases and J 3 bases; nucleotides not matched to a gene: 5. This CDR3 is 16 amino acids long. The CDR3 protein is CATSDTRTGPNEKLFF. CDR3 nucleotides: TGTGCCACCAGTGATACTCGGACAGGGCCTAATGAAAAACTGTTTTTT.

V and J are TRBV11-3 and TRBJ2-7, with D tentatively TRBD2 (6 bases). The CDR3 is 14 amino acids. V was trimmed by 3 bases and J by 4 bases, leaving 13 bases between them. Germline CDR1 is SGHNT and CDR2 is YENEEA. Here the CDR3 reads CASSFLAIPYEQYF. The CDR3 DNA reads as TGTGCCAGCAGCTTCCTAGCGATCCCATACGAGCAGTACTTC.

V usage is TRBV20-1 and J usage is TRBJ1-1; TRBD1 might be the D (5 bases). Per germline, CDR1 DFQATT and CDR2 SNEGSKA (reference sequence). With 3 bases removed from V and 2 bases from J, the gap between germline ends came to 13 bases. This CDR3 spans 14 amino acids. DNA for the CDR3: TGCAGTGCTAGTCGGAGCCAGGGCAACACTGAAGCTTTCTTT. Encoded protein: CSASRSQGNTEAFF.

The chain uses TRBV9 and TRBJ2-3, with a possible D match to TRBD2 (5 bases). Germline assignment: CDR1 SGDLS and CDR2 YYNGEE. V was pared by 0 bases and J by 0 bases, with 5 bases between. The CDR3 is 14 amino acids. In DNA, the CDR3 is TGTGCCAGCAGCGTAGCGGGGAGCACAGATACGCAGTATTTT. This sequence encodes CASSVAGSTDTQYF.

This chain connects TRBV2 to TRBJ1-4, with D possibly being TRBD1 (6 bases). This CDR3 is 14 amino acids long. Trimming pared 7 bases from V and 4 bases from J, leaving 13 bases between. Per germline, CDR1 SNHLY and CDR2 FYNNEI. DNA of the CDR3: TGTGCCAGCAAGGTGCGAGGGGGTAATGAAAAACTGTTTTTT. Its translation is CASKVRGGNEKLFF.

J is TRBJ1-2 and V is TRBV6-5; no definite D call. The germline V gene encodes CDR1 MNHEY and CDR2 SVGAGI. The V gene lost 2 bases and the J gene lost 4 bases, with 14 bases spanning the gap. The CDR3 has 15 amino acids. In nucleotides, the CDR3 is TGTGCCAGCAGTTACAGGAGGGATGAGGGCTATGGCTACACCTTC. It is translated as CASSYRRDEGYGYTF.

V and J are TRBV10-3 and TRBJ2-5; no firm D call. There are 13 residues in the CDR3. The germline V gene has CDR1 ENHRY and CDR2 SYGVKD. Trimming cost V 7 bases and J 2 bases, with 11 bases left between them. The CDR3 DNA sequence: TGTGCCATCACTGGGCCGGAACAAGAGACCCAGTACTTC. Translating gives CAITGPEQETQYF.

This chain connects TRBV24-1 to TRBJ1-2; 8 bases are a match to TRBD1. Germline V gene sequence: CDR1 KGHDR, CDR2 SFDVKD. Losses at the gene ends were 3 bases for V and 5 bases for J; bases not matched to a gene: 7. The CDR3 covers 15 residues. The CDR3 DNA is TGTGCCACCAGTGATGTCGGACAGGGACTATATGGCTACACCTTC. Its translation is CATSDVGQGLYGYTF.

V gene TRBV18 combines with J gene TRBJ2-7; 10 bases match TRBD1. Losses at the gene ends were 3 bases for V and 5 bases for J; bases not matched to a gene: 7. The germline V gene encodes CDR1 KGHSH and CDR2 LQKENI. This CDR3 has 15 residues. CDR3 coding DNA: TGTGCCAGCTCACCGGCCGGGACAGGGGATCACGAGCAGTACTTC. This translates into CASSPAGTGDHEQYF.

The V call is TRBV5-1, the J call TRBJ1-6, with D maybe TRBD1 (6 bases). The CDR3 runs to 19 residues. Trimming cost V 0 bases and J 1 base, with 17 bases left between them. Germline CDR1 is SGHRS and CDR2 is YFSETQ. The chain's CDR3 is CASSLEPQGLGSYNSPLHF. The DNA of the CDR3 is TGCGCCAGCAGCTTGGAGCCACAGGGATTAGGATCCTATAATTCACCCCTCCACTTT.

The rearrangement joins TRBV6-2 or TRBV6-3 to TRBJ1-1; 9 positions agree with TRBD1. The CDR3 contains 16 residues. Unmatched junction bases numbered 8, after V lost 4 bases and J lost 2 bases. Per the germline V gene, CDR1 is MNHEY and CDR2 is SVGEGT. DNA of the CDR3: TGTGCCAGCAGTTGGGACAGGGCAGCCCTCAACACTGAAGCTTTCTTT. Amino acids: CASSWDRAALNTEAFF.

This clone was counted many times. J is TRBJ2-5 and V is TRBV7-9; TRBD2 agrees at 9 bases. Germline V gives CDR1 SEHNR, CDR2 FQNEAQ (reference sequence). Germline trimming cut 5 bases from V and 2 bases from J; bases unmatched to any gene: 3. This CDR3 region has 14 residues. The CDR3 sequence: CASSLGLAQETQYF. Here the CDR3 DNA reads TGTGCCAGCAGCCTAGGACTAGCGCAAGAGACCCAGTACTTC. Full variable domain (rest looked up from reference TRBV7-9 and TRBJ2-5): DTGVSQNPRHKITKRGQNVTFRCDPISEHNRLYWYRQTLGQGPEFLTYFQNEAQLEKSRLLSDRFSAERPKGSFSTLEIQRTEQGDSAMYLCASSLGLAQETQYFGPGTRLLVL.

The chain uses TRBV30 and TRBJ2-7; D gene unclear. Germline V gene lookup returns CDR1 GTSNPN and CDR2 SVGIG (reference sequence). CDR3 length: 12 residues. Trimming pared 3 bases from V and 6 bases from J, leaving 12 bases between. CDR3 sequence: CAWSGLRGEQYF. CDR3 bases: TGTGCCTGGAGCGGTTTGCGCGGCGAGCAGTACTTC.

This clone was found a few times. This chain uses TRBV9 with TRBJ2-3, with unresolved D. The CDR3 length is 15 residues. V was cut by 1 base and J by 5 bases, with 14 bases left in between. Per the germline V gene, CDR1 is SGDLS and CDR2 is YYNGEE. In DNA form, the CDR3 reads TGTGCCAGCAGCGTATCAACACGGGTAGGAGATACGCAGTATTTT. It translates to CASSVSTRVGDTQYF.